This record concerns one T cell receptor beta chain sequence. What it recognizes is unknown. The PCR made use of 60 Vbeta and 13 Jbeta primers. The protocol was immunoSEQ multiplex PCR, while the TCRdb copy is restricted to in-frame clones and leaves out a portion. The sample lists about 130,000 clones; roughly 80% were seen once. The data were taken from a study of cytomegalovirus exposure and HLA in healthy donors. Findings of the study overall: Listed as cytomegalovirus-associated were roughly 180 TCR beta chains. For cytomegalovirus status, the classifier reportedly gave diagnoses with high specificity and sensitivity.

Trimming pared 2 bases from V and 6 bases from J, leaving 8 bases between. The length of the CDR3 is 12 residues. The germline CDR1 and CDR2 sequences are MNHNS and SASEGT. The V gene is TRBV6-1, the J gene TRBJ2-7; the D is unclear. Sequencing used PBMCs. This sequence was found in a man aged 35 to 55 in good health and CMV-seronegative. The CDR3 here is CASSELLSEQYF. The CDR3 DNA reads TGTGCCAGCAGTGAATTATTATCCGAGCAGTACTTC.